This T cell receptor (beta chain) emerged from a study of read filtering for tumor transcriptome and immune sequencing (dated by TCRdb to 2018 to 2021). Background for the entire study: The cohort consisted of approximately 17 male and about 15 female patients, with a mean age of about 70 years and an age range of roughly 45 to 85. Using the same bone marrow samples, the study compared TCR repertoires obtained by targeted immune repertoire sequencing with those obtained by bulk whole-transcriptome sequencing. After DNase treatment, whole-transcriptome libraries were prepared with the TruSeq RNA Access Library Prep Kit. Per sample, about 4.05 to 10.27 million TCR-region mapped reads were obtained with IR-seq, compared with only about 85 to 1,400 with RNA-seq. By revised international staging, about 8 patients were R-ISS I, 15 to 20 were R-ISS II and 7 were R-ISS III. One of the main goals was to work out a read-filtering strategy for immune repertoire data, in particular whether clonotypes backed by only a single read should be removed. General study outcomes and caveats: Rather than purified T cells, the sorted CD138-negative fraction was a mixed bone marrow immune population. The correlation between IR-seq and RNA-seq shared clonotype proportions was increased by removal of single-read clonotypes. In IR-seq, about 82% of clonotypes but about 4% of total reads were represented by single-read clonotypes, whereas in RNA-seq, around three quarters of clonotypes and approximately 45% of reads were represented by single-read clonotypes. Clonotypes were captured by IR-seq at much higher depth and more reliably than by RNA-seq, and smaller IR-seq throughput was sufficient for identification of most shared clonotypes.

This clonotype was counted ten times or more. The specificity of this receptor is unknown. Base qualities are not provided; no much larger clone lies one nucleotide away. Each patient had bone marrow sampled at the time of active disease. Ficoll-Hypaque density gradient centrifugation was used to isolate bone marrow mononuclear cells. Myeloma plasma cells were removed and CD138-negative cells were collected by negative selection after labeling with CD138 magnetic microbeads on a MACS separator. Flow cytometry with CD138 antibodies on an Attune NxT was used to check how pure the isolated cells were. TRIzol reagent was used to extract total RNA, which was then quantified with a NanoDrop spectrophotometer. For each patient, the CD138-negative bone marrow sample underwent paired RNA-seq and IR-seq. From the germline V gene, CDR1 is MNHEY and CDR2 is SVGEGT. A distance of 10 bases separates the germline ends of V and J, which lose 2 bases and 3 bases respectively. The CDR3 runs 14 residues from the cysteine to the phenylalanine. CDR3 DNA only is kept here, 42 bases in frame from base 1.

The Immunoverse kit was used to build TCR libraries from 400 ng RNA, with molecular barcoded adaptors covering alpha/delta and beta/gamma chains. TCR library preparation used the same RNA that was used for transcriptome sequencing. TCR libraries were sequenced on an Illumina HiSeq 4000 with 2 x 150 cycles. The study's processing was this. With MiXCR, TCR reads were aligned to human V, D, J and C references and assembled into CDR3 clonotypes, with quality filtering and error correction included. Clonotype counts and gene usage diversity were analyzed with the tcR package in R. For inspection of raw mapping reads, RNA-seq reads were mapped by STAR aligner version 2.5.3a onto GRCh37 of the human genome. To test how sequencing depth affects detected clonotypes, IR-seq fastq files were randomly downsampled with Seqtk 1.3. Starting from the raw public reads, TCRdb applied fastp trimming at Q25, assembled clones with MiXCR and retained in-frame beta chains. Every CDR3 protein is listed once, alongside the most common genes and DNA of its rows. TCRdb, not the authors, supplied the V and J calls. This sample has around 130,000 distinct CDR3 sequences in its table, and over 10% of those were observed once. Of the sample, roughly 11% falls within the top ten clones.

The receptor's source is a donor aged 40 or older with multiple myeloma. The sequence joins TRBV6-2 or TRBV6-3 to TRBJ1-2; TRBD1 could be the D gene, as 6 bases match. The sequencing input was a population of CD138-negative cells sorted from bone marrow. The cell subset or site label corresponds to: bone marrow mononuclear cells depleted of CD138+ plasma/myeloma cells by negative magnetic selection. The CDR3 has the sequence CASSYVRGDYGYTF. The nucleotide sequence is TGTGCCAGCAGTTACGTCAGGGGAGACTATGGCTACACCTTC.